Reported below is one TCR beta chain. Antigen unknown. Since a much larger clone is just one base distant, this may be a read error. This record comes from a study of post-analysis software for immune sequencing data. General study results and limits: The authors found that F measure strongly co-clustered same-batch samples. Roughly 5 TRBV segments occurring more often in patients than controls included TRBV5-6, TRBV5-1 and TRBV20-1.

Libraries were made from TCR beta cDNA, and they carried unique molecular identifiers. TCRdb re-called the PCR reads with MiXCR, one entry per CDR3 protein. The sample has around 260,000 distinct CDR3 sequences; around 34% are singletons. This CDR3 is built from 13 residues. The germline CDR1 and CDR2 sequences are KGHSH and LQKENI. V was cut by 6 bases and J by 6 bases, with 11 bases left in between. Source material: blood. This chain uses TRBV18 with TRBJ1-4; D is unclear. The receptor was isolated from a girl aged 5-17 years with multiple sclerosis. CDR3 bases: TGTGCCAGCTCCGAACAAGAAGATGAAAAACTGTTTTTT. This codes for CASSEQEDEKLFF. Based on the CDR3 plus reference TRBV18 and TRBJ1-4, the full variable domain is NAGVMQNPRHLVRRRGQEARLRCSPMKGHSHVYWYRQLPEEGLKFMVYLQKENIIDESGMPKERFSAEFPKEGPSILRIQQVVRGDSAAYFCASSEQEDEKLFFGSGTQLSVL.